This section outlines one T cell receptor beta chain sequence together with its context. This entry belongs to a study of blood T cell repertoires in COVID-19. The wider study: Sites in the United States, Italy and Spain provided acute and convalescent COVID-19 samples. PBMCs, B-cell-depleted T cells, or T cells were the source of the cDNA or gDNA that made up the material.

Original data processing: It was from reference gene primer amplification that nucleated cell counts were estimated. Profiled with immunoSEQ multiplex PCR; TCRdb holds only in-frame clones, not every one. D and trimming were read from the DNA, whereas the V and J calls and clone size are those reported in that table. The sample lists over 45,000 clones, more than 70% occurring once. The sequencing input was peripheral blood. The clonotype was recovered from a man aged 55 to 70 with active COVID-19.

The DNA of the CDR3 is TGTGCCAGCAGCTTAGATCTCCAGGCTTATAATTCACCCCTCCACTTT. Protein product: CASSLDLQAYNSPLHF. J is TRBJ1-6 and V is TRBV11-2; D not resolved. From germline, CDR1 is SGHAT and CDR2 FQNNGV. The CDR3 loop spans 16 amino acids. Between the trimmed V and J ends, which lost 0 bases and 4 bases, there was a span of 10 bases.